These 15 T cell receptor beta chains share one sample of origin, sequenced in a study of T-cell reconstitution after alpha-beta-depleted transplantation in children. For TCRbeta, the library was prepared with unique molecular identifiers. One entry per CDR3 protein, called by TCRdb with MiXCR from the PCR reads. This table holds a few hundred thousand distinct CDR3 sequences, roughly a quarter found once. Material: PBMCs, obtained before TCRalphabeta/CD19-depleted stem cell transplant. The receptor set was obtained from a boy less than two years old with Wiskott-Aldrich syndrome, due to receive a stem cell transplant.

This clonotype was counted a few times. V and J are TRBV20-1 and TRBJ2-6; tentatively, D is TRBD1 (5 bases). The germline V gene encodes CDR1 DFQATT and CDR2 SNEGSKA (reference sequence). This CDR3 comprises 16 residues. V dropped 2 bases and J dropped 1 base, with 12 bases sitting between them. This CDR3 is CSARPLQVSGANVLTF. DNA of the CDR3: TGCAGTGCTAGACCTCTACAGGTTTCTGGGGCCAACGTCCTGACTTTC.

V and J are TRBV19 and TRBJ1-5, with 10 bases aligning to TRBD1. CDR3 length: 17 residues. CDR1 and CDR2 (germline): LNHDA, SQIVND (reference sequence). V lost 4 bases, J lost 1 base, and 7 bases stayed unmatched. CDR3 residues: CASSTTGQGVSNQPQHF. CDR3 DNA: TGTGCCAGTAGTACTACCGGACAGGGGGTGAGCAATCAGCCCCAGCATTTT.

This clonotype was counted a few times. The CDR3 sequence is CASSLQGDYYGYTF. CDR3 in DNA: TGTGCCAGCAGCTTGCAGGGGGATTACTATGGCTACACCTTC. The V and J genes are TRBV5-6 and TRBJ1-2; 7 bases map to TRBD1. The ends lost 1 base at V and 3 bases at J; junction bases unmatched: 3. CDR1 and CDR2 from the germline V gene are SGHDT and YYEEEE. This CDR3 has 14 residues.

This chain uses TRBV28 with TRBJ1-3; D remains unclear. Per the germline V gene, CDR1 is MDHEN and CDR2 is SYDVKM. Trimming left V 3 bases short and J 5 bases short, with 5 bases between. This CDR3 is 12 amino acids long. CDR3 coding DNA: TGTGCCAGCAGTTTTTCTAGAAACACCATATATTTT. Translation: CASSFSRNTIYF.

This clonotype was seen a few times. The chain recombines TRBV6-5 with TRBJ2-1; D is unclear. Germline values: CDR1 MNHEY, CDR2 SVGAGI. Trimming took off 2 bases at V and 8 bases at J, with 13 bases between the two ends. The CDR3 totals 14 residues. The CDR3 protein is CASSYGDGNDEQFF. The CDR3 region has the DNA TGTGCCAGCAGTTACGGAGATGGAAATGATGAGCAGTTCTTC.

This chain joins TRBV20-1 and TRBJ2-7; 10 bases fit TRBD2. CDR3 size: 14 residues. J lost 0 bases, V lost 3 bases, and 2 bases had no gene match. Germline CDR1 reads DFQATT; CDR2 reads SNEGSKA (reference sequence). The DNA for the CDR3 is TGCAGTGCTAGCACTAGCGGGACCTCCTACGAGCAGTACTTC. It is translated as CSASTSGTSYEQYF.

The V gene is TRBV5-1, the J gene TRBJ2-5; maybe TRBD1 (6 bases). Deletions cut 4 bases from V and 3 bases from J, with 16 bases between. The germline CDR1 and CDR2 sequences are SGHRS and YFSETQ. The CDR3 has 15 amino acids. The DNA for the CDR3 is TGCGCCAGCAGCGTAAATACAGGGTTGGAAGAGACCCAGTACTTC. It specifies CASSVNTGLEETQYF.

This rearrangement joins TRBV5-1 to TRBJ2-7, with no clear D. This CDR3 spans 14 amino acids. Germline V gene sequence: CDR1 SGHRS, CDR2 YFSETQ. The V end lost 0 bases, the J end lost 3 bases, and 10 bases lay between the germline ends. The CDR3 DNA sequence: TGCGCCAGCAGCTTGGGTTTAGTAGTCTACGAGCAGTACTTC. Its protein product is CASSLGLVVYEQYF.

V usage is TRBV13 and J usage is TRBJ2-1; 7 bases agree with TRBD2. V shed 3 bases, J shed 8 bases, and the junction held 4 bases outside the gene matches. Germline assignment: CDR1 PRHDT and CDR2 FYEKMQ (reference sequence). The CDR3 is 13 amino acids. CDR3 DNA: TGTGCCAGCAGCTTGACTAGCTCATATGAGCAGTTCTTC. Residues: CASSLTSSYEQFF.

The rearrangement links TRBV5-1 to TRBJ2-1; D might be TRBD1 or TRBD2, each matching 5 bases. The ends were cut back, 0 bases at V and 6 bases at J, with 16 bases in the middle. Germline CDR1 SGHRS, CDR2 YFSETQ. The CDR3 has 16 amino acids. CDR3 protein: CASSLEKAIGTNEQFF. CDR3 nucleotides: TGCGCCAGCAGCTTGGAAAAAGCGATCGGGACCAATGAGCAGTTCTTC.

The J gene is TRBJ2-5, the V gene TRBV7-9, with TRBD2 as a possible D gene (5 bases). V was pared by 5 bases and J by 4 bases, with 14 bases between. The CDR3 contains 14 residues. The germline V gene has CDR1 SEHNR and CDR2 FQNEAQ (reference sequence). The CDR3 region has the DNA TGTGCCAGCAGCCCCCAGTTGGCGGGAGAGACCCAGTACTTC. Residues: CASSPQLAGETQYF.

In its sample, this clonotype was seen a few times. CDR3 sequence: CSAPGTGKTYNEQFF. CDR3 DNA: TGCAGTGCACCCGGGACAGGGAAAACCTACAATGAGCAGTTCTTC. The chain couples TRBV20-1 to TRBJ2-1; TRBD1 matches 9 bases. Germline lookup yields CDR1 DFQATT and CDR2 SNEGSKA (reference sequence). Trimming at V came to 6 bases and at J to 2 bases, leaving 8 bases not matched to a gene. The CDR3 is 15 residues long.

The V and J genes are TRBV29-1 and TRBJ2-5, with D perhaps assigned TRBD1 or TRBD2 (5 bases each). CDR3 length: 12 residues. The germline V gene has CDR1 SQVTM and CDR2 ANQGSEA. V shed 6 bases and J shed 5 bases, with 13 bases lying between them. This CDR3 is CSVWGILETQYF. The CDR3 nucleotides read TGCAGCGTCTGGGGGATATTGGAGACCCAGTACTTC.

The chain couples TRBV3-1 to TRBJ2-1; 13 bases are a match to TRBD2. The V gene end was trimmed by 4 bases and the J gene end by 2 bases; junction bases not matched to a gene: 2. This CDR3 contains 16 residues. Germline assignment: CDR1 LGHDT and CDR2 YNNKEL (reference sequence). The CDR3 coding sequence is TGTGCCAGCAGCCTGGGGACTAGCGGGGCCTACAATGAGCAGTTCTTC. Translated: CASSLGTSGAYNEQFF.

The CDR3 spells CSVSQGPYEQYF. The CDR3 DNA reads as TGCAGCGTTTCCCAGGGGCCCTACGAGCAGTACTTC. The genes are TRBV29-1 and TRBJ2-7; tentatively, D is TRBD1 (6 bases). Germline V CDR1 and CDR2: SQVTM, ANQGSEA. Trimming took 5 bases from V and 2 from J, leaving 10 bases between them. CDR3 length equals 12 residues.